This TCR beta chain was retrieved from a study of blood T cell repertoires in COVID-19. On the study more broadly: From T cells, B-cell-depleted T cells, or PBMCs came the material, which was cDNA or gDNA.

Per the original data handling: From reference gene primer amplification, estimates of nucleated cell counts were derived. Some clones are missing from TCRdb's copy, which holds only in-frame ones; the method was immunoSEQ multiplex PCR. That table gives V, J and clone size, and the DNA gave D and trimming. The sample shows under 250,000 clones, about 76% of them seen only once. Living in 25 or so US areas, the participants were between about 18 and 95 years of age. Cohorts were assigned according to the clinical history that participants reported. Germline V gene lookup returns CDR1 MNHEY and CDR2 SMNVEV (reference sequence). V was clipped by 0 bases and J by 7 bases; unmatched bases: 13. The CDR3 covers 17 residues.

The specimen sequenced was PBMCs or T cells enriched from blood (not recorded which). The sequence derives from a woman aged 50 to 65 with acute COVID-19. The gene calls are TRBV27 and TRBJ1-1; 8 bases map to TRBD1. Written as DNA, the CDR3 is TGTGCCAGCAGTTTATCGAAAGGAGTGACAGGGGCTGATGAAGCTTTCTTT. Translation: CASSLSKGVTGADEAFF.